One T cell receptor beta chain is described in this entry. Its antigen is currently unknown. Germline and junction disagree at one end, which may indicate a read error. This beta chain is a stray sequence in a library constructed for alpha chains; its clone size is not meaningful. Germline V lookup: CDR1 LGHNA, CDR2 YSLEER. This CDR3 has 16 amino acids. These data come from a study of spatial heterogeneity in lung cancer. General study findings and limits: Counts of expanded alpha and beta TCRs within tumors tracked the tumor nonsynonymous mutation count.

Time point here: sample taken at primary tumor resection. MiXCR was run by TCRdb on the 5' RACE reads, yielding one entry per CDR3 protein. This sample carries 6,000 to 7,500 distinct CDR3 sequences, roughly an eighth of them seen once, and the ten largest clones take over 8%. This TCR came from a male donor with early-stage non-small cell lung cancer. The chain links TRBV4-3 to TRBJ1-5, with D perhaps matching TRBD1 (5 bases). The sample in question was lung tumor tissue, obtained at surgery. The chain's CDR3 is CASSQDLQGMNQPRHF. The CDR3 region has the DNA TGCGCCAGCAGCCAAGATTTGCAGGGTATGAATCAGCCCCGGCATTTT.